These 21 T cell receptor beta chains share one sample of origin, sequenced in a study of blood T cells in healthy people across ages. Primed by a sample-barcoded 5' primer and a J-beta primer mix, a second PCR proceeded for about 6 to 11 cycles. TCRdb re-called the 5' RACE reads through MiXCR, storing one row per CDR3 protein. The sample includes about 1,400,000 distinct CDR3 sequences, approximately 42% of them seen just once. Sample: blood. Every receptor here comes from a woman younger than 35 in good health.

This clonotype was counted many times. V and J are TRBV12-3 or TRBV12-4 and TRBJ2-3, with TRBD1 matching 8 bases. The CDR3 is 14 residues long. The J segment lost 2 bases and the V segment lost 6 bases, leaving 4 bases of the junction unmatched. The CDR3 spells CASSLTGDTDTQYF. CDR3 nucleotides: TGTGCCAGCAGCCTGACAGGGGACACAGATACGCAGTATTTT.

The sample holds a few counts of this clonotype. The chain combines TRBV6-6 with TRBJ2-7, with D possibly matching TRBD2 (5 bases). The CDR3 spans 14 residues. The V end was cut by 4 bases, the J end by 0 bases, with 10 bases between. In germline, CDR1 is MNHNY, CDR2 SVGAGI (reference sequence). The CDR3 here is CASSSPTSSYEQYF. CDR3 sequence (DNA): TGTGCCAGCAGTTCTCCAACTAGCTCCTACGAGCAGTACTTC.

The chain has TRBV4-2 and TRBJ2-7; possibly TRBD1 or TRBD2 for D (5 bases each). This CDR3 spans 15 amino acids. V lost 3 bases and J 5 bases, leaving 17 bases between the germline ends. Per the germline V gene, CDR1 is LGHNA and CDR2 is YNFKEQ. The CDR3 here is CASSQVFMGENEQYF. Here the CDR3 DNA reads TGTGCCAGCAGCCAGGTCTTCATGGGGGAGAACGAGCAGTACTTC.

The CDR3 region is CASSPPEGASSYNEQFF. The DNA of the CDR3 is TGCGCCAGCAGCCCACCGGAGGGGGCGAGCTCCTACAATGAGCAGTTCTTC. The chain carries TRBV4-1 and TRBJ2-1, with D maybe TRBD1 (7 bases). Trimming cost V 4 bases and J 0 bases, with 16 bases left between them. The germline CDR1 and CDR2 sequences are MGHRA and YSYEKL. This CDR3 region has 17 residues.

This chain uses TRBV2 with TRBJ2-3; D gene unclear. The germline V and J ends were trimmed by 7 bases and 6 bases, with 20 bases remaining between them. In germline, CDR1 is SNHLY, CDR2 FYNNEI. The CDR3 has 15 amino acids. The CDR3 is CASTRGSPGMDTQYF. CDR3 coding DNA: TGTGCCAGCACAAGAGGCTCGCCCGGAATGGATACGCAGTATTTT.

The chain recombines TRBV2 with TRBJ2-5; D not certain. Germline CDR1 reads SNHLY; CDR2 reads FYNNEI. The CDR3 spans 15 residues. Trimming left V 3 bases short and J 1 base short, with 12 bases between. CDR3 in DNA: TGTGCCAGCAGTGATCGTATCCTCGGCCAAGAGACCCAGTACTTC. Protein: CASSDRILGQETQYF.

The chain couples TRBV12-5 to TRBJ2-1; D is perhaps TRBD2 (6 bases). This CDR3 region has 11 residues. The germline V and J ends were trimmed by 7 bases and 10 bases, with 11 bases remaining between them. The germline gives CDR1 LGHNT, CDR2 FRNRAP. The DNA for the CDR3 is TGTGCTAGTGAAGAGGGACTGGAGCAGTTCTTC. Translation gives CASEEGLEQFF. Using reference TRBV12-5 and TRBJ2-1 for the parts outside the CDR3, the full variable domain is DARVTQTPRHKVTEMGQEVTMRCQPILGHNTVFWYRQTMMQGLELLAYFRNRAPLDDSGMPKDRFSAEMPDATLATLKIQPSEPRDSAVYFCASEEGLEQFFGPGTRLTVL.

The chain uses TRBV7-9 and TRBJ2-3, with a weak D call TRBD1 (5 bases). Trimming took 1 base from V and 6 from J, leaving 14 bases between them. CDR1 is SEHNR and CDR2 is FQNEAQ in the germline V gene (reference sequence). CDR3 length: 15 residues. CDR3 sequence: CASSLVDSQGDTQYF. As DNA, the CDR3 is TGTGCCAGCAGCTTAGTCGACAGCCAGGGCGATACGCAGTATTTT.

The chain carries TRBV7-7 and TRBJ2-1; D is unclear. V lost 4 bases to trimming and J lost 0 bases, with 10 bases between them. Germline V gene data show CDR1 as SSHAT and CDR2 as FNYEAQ (reference sequence). This CDR3 spans 15 amino acids. CDR3 nucleotide sequence: TGTGCCAGCAGCTCCAGCCTCTACTCCTACAATGAGCAGTTCTTC. Translation gives CASSSSLYSYNEQFF.

The V and J genes are TRBV5-4 and TRBJ1-4; 8 bases are a match to TRBD1. This CDR3 has 15 residues. Germline assignment: CDR1 SGHNT and CDR2 YYREEE (reference sequence). V was pared by 0 bases and J by 5 bases, with 3 bases of the junction left unmatched. The DNA of the CDR3 is TGTGCCAGCAGCTTGGTTACAGGGGGGAATGAAAAACTGTTTTTT. It yields the protein CASSLVTGGNEKLFF.

V and J are TRBV3-1 and TRBJ2-7, with D hard to call. This CDR3 spans 14 amino acids. The ends were cut back, 3 bases at V and 1 base at J, with 10 bases in the middle. The germline V gene has CDR1 LGHDT and CDR2 YNNKEL (reference sequence). DNA of the CDR3: TGTGCCAGCAGCCACACGGACGGTTCCTACGAGCAGTACTTC. Translated: CASSHTDGSYEQYF.

This chain links TRBV9 with TRBJ2-7, with a possible D match to TRBD2 (5 bases). V lost 0 bases, J lost 2 bases, and 6 bases lay in between. The V gene's germline CDR1 is SGDLS and CDR2 YYNGEE. The CDR3 is made up of 13 amino acids. The DNA for the CDR3 is TGTGCCAGCAGCGTAGACGGGGCCTACGAGCAGTACTTC. This translates into CASSVDGAYEQYF.

This clonotype was observed a few times. J is TRBJ2-3 and V is TRBV25-1; TRBD2 is a possible D gene (6 bases). V was cut by 6 bases and J by 4 bases, with 11 bases left in between. This CDR3 is 13 amino acids long. Germline CDR1 MGHDK, CDR2 SYGVNS. The CDR3 here is CASRESGADTQYF. The CDR3 bases are TGTGCCAGCAGGGAGTCGGGGGCAGATACGCAGTATTTT.

The chain couples TRBV20-1 to TRBJ1-1; weak D call: TRBD1 (6 bases). The germline V gene encodes CDR1 DFQATT and CDR2 SNEGSKA (reference sequence). Trimming took 6 bases from V and 12 from J, leaving 17 bases between them. This CDR3 comprises 11 residues. The CDR3 bases are TGCAGTGCCCAGGACAGCCTTAATACTTTCTTT. Amino acids: CSAQDSLNTFF.

V usage is TRBV28 and J usage is TRBJ1-1; TRBD1 is a possible D gene (6 bases). CDR3 length: 16 residues. V was trimmed by 6 bases and J by 0 bases, leaving 17 bases between them. Germline V gene sequence: CDR1 MDHEN, CDR2 SYDVKM. CDR3 coding DNA: TGTGCCAGCAGCAACCTACAGGGTACTTTGAACACTGAAGCTTTCTTT. Translating gives CASSNLQGTLNTEAFF.

In its sample, this clonotype was seen a few times. The J gene is TRBJ1-2, the V gene TRBV6-5; no firm D call. CDR1 is MNHEY and CDR2 is SVGAGI in the germline V gene. V lost 8 bases and J 8 bases, leaving 12 bases between the germline ends. The CDR3 runs 11 residues. The CDR3 coding sequence is TGTGCCAGCGGAAGACAAAACGGCTACACCTTC. Residues: CASGRQNGYTF.

V gene TRBV20-1 combines with J gene TRBJ2-1, with a possible D match to TRBD1 (5 bases). The length of the CDR3 is 15 residues. Looked up from germline, CDR1 is DFQATT and CDR2 is SNEGSKA (reference sequence). V was cut by 2 bases and J by 0 bases, with 11 bases left in between. The CDR3 DNA reads as TGCAGTGCTAGAAACACGGACACCTCCTACAATGAGCAGTTCTTC. Encoded protein: CSARNTDTSYNEQFF.

The sample holds many counts of this clonotype. CDR3 loop: CASSFGRGAFF. The CDR3 DNA is TGTGCCAGCAGCTTCGGACGCGGAGCTTTCTTT. The genes are TRBV7-2 and TRBJ1-1; D is undetermined. The CDR3 spans 11 residues. Trimming left V 3 bases short and J 10 bases short, with 9 bases between. Germline assignment: CDR1 SGHTA and CDR2 FQGNSA.

The genes are TRBV6-6 and TRBJ2-3; 11 nucleotides agree with TRBD1. The CDR3 covers 16 residues. J lost 2 bases, V lost 5 bases, and 6 bases had no gene match. CDR1 and CDR2 (germline): MNHNY, SVGAGI (reference sequence). As DNA, the CDR3 is TGTGCCAGCAGTCACGGGGGACAGGGGGACACAGATACGCAGTATTTT. Amino acid sequence: CASSHGGQGDTDTQYF.

The gene calls are TRBV20-1 and TRBJ1-2; D is possibly TRBD1 (5 bases). The V gene's germline CDR1 is DFQATT and CDR2 SNEGSKA (reference sequence). This CDR3 is built from 13 residues. Trimming shortened V by 3 bases and J by 3 bases, and 11 bases separated the two germline ends. The CDR3 nucleotides read TGCAGTGCTAGCGGGACGAAGGACTATGGCTACACCTTC. Protein sequence: CSASGTKDYGYTF.

V and J are TRBV6-2 or TRBV6-3 and TRBJ2-7; 9 nucleotides match TRBD1. With 7 bases clipped from V and 3 bases from J, the junction kept 7 bases outside the gene matches. The CDR3 length is 14 residues. The germline gives CDR1 MNHEY, CDR2 SVGEGT. The CDR3 region is CASKPGQGSYEQYF. The CDR3, as DNA: TGTGCCAGCAAGCCAGGACAGGGGAGCTACGAGCAGTACTTC.